The present T cell receptor (beta chain) was sequenced within a study of blood T cell repertoires in COVID-19. For the study at large: T cells, B-cell-depleted T cells, or PBMCs provided the cDNA or gDNA that served as material.

In the original workflow: Estimation of nucleated cell counts relied on the amplification of reference gene primers. Repertoires were generated with immunoSEQ multiplex PCR, while TCRdb's copy carries only in-frame clones and drops some. V, J and clone size were drawn from that table, and D and trimming were deduced from the DNA. The sample records about 94,000 clones, 74% being singletons. V lost 6 bases, J lost 2 bases, and 8 bases lay in between. The germline V gene encodes CDR1 SNHLY and CDR2 FYNNEI. The length of the CDR3 is 12 residues. The material sequenced was peripheral blood. The J gene is TRBJ2-7, the V gene TRBV2; D unclear. This receptor was obtained from a man between 65 and 79 years old with COVID-19, enrolled during active disease. CDR3 sequence (DNA): TGTGCCAGCAGCCTCACAGCCTACGAGCAGTACTTC. It yields the protein CASSLTAYEQYF.